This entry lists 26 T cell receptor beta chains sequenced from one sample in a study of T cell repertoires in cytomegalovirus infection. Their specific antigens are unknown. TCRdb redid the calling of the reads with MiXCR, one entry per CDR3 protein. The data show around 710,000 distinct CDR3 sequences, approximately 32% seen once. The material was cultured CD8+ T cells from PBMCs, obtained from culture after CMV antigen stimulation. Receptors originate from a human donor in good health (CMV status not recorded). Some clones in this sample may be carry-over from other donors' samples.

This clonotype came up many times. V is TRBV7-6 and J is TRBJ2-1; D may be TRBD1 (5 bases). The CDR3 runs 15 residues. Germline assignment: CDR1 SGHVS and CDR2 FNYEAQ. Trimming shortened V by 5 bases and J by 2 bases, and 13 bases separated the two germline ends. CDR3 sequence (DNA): TGTGCCAGCAGCCATGGGGCATTTGCCTACAATGAGCAGTTCTTC. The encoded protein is CASSHGAFAYNEQFF.

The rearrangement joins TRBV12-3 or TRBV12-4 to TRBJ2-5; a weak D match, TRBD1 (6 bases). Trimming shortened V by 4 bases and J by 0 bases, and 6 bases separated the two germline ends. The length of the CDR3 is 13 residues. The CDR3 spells CASSWTDQETQYF. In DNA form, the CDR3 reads TGTGCCAGCAGTTGGACAGACCAAGAGACCCAGTACTTC.

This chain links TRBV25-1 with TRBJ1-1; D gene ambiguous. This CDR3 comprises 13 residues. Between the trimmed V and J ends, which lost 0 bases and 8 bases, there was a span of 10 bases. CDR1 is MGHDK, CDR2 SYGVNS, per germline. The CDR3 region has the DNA TGTGCCAGCAGTGAATACGAGCGTGGGGAAGCTTTCTTT. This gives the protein CASSEYERGEAFF.

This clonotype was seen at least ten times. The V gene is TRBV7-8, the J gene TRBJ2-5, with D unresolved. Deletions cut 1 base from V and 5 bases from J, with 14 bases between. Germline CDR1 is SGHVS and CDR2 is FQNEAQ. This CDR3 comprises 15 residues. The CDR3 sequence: CASSLVAQDEETQYF. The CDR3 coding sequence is TGTGCCAGCAGCTTAGTGGCCCAGGACGAGGAGACCCAGTACTTC.

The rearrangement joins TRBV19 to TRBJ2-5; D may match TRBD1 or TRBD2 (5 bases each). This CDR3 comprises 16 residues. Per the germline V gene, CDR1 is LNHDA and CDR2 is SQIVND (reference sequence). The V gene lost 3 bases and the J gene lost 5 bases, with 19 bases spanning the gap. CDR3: CASSIPGYGGRETQYF. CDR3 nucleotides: TGTGCCAGTAGTATTCCAGGATATGGGGGACGCGAGACCCAGTACTTC. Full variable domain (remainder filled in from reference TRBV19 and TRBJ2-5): DGGITQSPKYLFRKEGQNVTLSCEQNLNHDAMYWYRQDPGQGLRLIYYSQIVNDFQKGDIAEGYSVSREKKESFPLTVTSAQKNPTAFYLCASSIPGYGGRETQYFGPGTRLLVL.

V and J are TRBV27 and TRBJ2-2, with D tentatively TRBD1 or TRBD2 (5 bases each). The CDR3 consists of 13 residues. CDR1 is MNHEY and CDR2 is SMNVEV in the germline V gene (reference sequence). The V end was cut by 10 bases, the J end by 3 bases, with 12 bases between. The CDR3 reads CATLGEYTGELFF. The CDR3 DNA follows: TGTGCCACCCTAGGGGAGTACACCGGGGAGCTGTTTTTT.

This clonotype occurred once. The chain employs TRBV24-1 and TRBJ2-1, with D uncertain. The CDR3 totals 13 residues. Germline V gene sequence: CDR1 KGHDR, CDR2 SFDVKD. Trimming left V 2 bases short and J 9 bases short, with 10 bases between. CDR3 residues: CATSDSPSGEQFF. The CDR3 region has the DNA TGTGCCACCAGTGATTCCCCTTCGGGTGAGCAGTTCTTC.

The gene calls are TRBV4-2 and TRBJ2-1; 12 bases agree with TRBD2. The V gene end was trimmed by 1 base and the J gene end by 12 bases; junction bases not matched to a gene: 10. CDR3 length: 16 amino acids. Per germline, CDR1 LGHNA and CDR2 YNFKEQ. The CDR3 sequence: CASSQGLAGGGRGQFF. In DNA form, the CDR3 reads TGTGCCAGCAGCCAAGGTCTAGCGGGGGGGGGCCGGGGGCAGTTCTTC.

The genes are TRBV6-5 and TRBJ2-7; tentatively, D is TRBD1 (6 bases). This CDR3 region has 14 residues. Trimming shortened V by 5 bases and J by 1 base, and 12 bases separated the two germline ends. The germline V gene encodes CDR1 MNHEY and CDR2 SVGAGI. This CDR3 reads CASSPGVRSYEQYV. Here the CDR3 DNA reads TGTGCCAGCAGTCCAGGGGTTCGTTCCTACGAGCAGTACGTC.

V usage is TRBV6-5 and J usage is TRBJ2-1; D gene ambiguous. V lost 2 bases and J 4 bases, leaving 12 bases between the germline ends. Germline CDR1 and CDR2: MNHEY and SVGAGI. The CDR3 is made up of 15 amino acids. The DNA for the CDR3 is TGTGCCAGCAGTTACCTGGAGATCGGGTACAATGAGCAGTTCTTC. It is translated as CASSYLEIGYNEQFF.

The CDR3 spells CASSSLVLAGAETQYF. CDR3 in DNA: TGTGCCAGCAGTTCCCTCGTACTAGCGGGGGCTGAGACCCAGTACTTC. The genes are TRBV27 and TRBJ2-5, with 11 nucleotides matching TRBD2. The CDR3 is 16 amino acids. CDR1 is MNHEY, CDR2 SMNVEV, per germline (reference sequence). The V and J ends lost 4 bases and 5 bases, in that order; junction bases with no gene match: 9.

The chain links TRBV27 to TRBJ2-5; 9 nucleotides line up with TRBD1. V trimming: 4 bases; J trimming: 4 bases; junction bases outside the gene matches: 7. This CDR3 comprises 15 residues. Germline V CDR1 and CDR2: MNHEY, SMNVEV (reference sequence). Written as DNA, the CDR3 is TGTGCCAGCAGTTCCGACAGGGGGTCGCGAGAGACCCAGTACTTC. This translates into CASSSDRGSRETQYF.

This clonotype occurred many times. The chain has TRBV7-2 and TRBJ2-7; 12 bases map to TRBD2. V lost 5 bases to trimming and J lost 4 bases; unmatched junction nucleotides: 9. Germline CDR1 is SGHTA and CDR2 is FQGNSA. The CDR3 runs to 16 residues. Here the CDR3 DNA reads TGTGCCAGCAGCAATCTTCCGGGACTAGCGGGTTACGAGCAGTACGTC. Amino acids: CASSNLPGLAGYEQYV.

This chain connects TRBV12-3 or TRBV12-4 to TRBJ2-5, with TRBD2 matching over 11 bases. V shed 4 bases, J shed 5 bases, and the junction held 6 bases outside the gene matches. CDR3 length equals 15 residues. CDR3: CASSWGSGGAETQYF. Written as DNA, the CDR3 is TGTGCCAGCAGTTGGGGTAGCGGGGGGGCCGAGACCCAGTACTTC.

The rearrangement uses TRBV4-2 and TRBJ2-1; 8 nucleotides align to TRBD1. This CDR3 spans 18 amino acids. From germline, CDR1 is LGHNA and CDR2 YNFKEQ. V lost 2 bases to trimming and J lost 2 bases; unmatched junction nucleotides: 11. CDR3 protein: CASSQSYAWDRTYNEQFF. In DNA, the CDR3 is TGTGCCAGCAGCCAATCCTATGCGTGGGACAGGACCTACAATGAGCAGTTCTTC.

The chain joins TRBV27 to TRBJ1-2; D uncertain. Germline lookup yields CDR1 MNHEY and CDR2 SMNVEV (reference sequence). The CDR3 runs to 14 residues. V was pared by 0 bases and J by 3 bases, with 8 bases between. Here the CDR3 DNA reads TGTGCCAGCAGTTTATCGCCCAGGCACTATGGCTACACCTTC. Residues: CASSLSPRHYGYTF.

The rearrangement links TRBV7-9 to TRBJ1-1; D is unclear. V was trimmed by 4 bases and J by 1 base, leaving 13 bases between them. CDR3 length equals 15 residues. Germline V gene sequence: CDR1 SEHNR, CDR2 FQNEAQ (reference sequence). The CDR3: CASSWASVGNTEAFF. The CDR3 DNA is TGTGCCAGCAGCTGGGCCTCGGTTGGGAACACTGAAGCTTTCTTT.

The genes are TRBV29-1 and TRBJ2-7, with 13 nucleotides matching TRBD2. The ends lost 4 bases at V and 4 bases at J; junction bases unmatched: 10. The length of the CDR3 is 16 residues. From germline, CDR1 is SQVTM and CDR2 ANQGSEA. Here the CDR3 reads CSVVGIPGLAGYEQYF. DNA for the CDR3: TGCAGCGTTGTGGGGATTCCGGGACTAGCGGGGTACGAGCAGTACTTC.

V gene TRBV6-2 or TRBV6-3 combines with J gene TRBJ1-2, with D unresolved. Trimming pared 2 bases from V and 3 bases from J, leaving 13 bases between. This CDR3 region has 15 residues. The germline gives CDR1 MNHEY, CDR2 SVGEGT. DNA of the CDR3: TGTGCCAGCAGTTACACGTCCGCGACGGACTATGGCTACACCTTC. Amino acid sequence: CASSYTSATDYGYTF.

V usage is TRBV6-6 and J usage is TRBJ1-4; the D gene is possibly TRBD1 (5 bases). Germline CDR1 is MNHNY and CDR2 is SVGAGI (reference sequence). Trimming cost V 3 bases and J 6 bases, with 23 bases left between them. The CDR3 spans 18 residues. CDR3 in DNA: TGTGCCAGCAGTTATATCTTTGAGTGGGACTTGGAGGATGAAAAACTGTTTTTT. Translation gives CASSYIFEWDLEDEKLFF.

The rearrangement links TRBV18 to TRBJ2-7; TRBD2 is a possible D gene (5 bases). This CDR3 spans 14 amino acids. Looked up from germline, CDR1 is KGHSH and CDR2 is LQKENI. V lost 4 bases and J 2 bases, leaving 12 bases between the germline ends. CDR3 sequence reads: CASSQGPRAYEQYV. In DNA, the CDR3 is TGTGCCAGCTCACAGGGCCCGCGGGCCTACGAGCAGTACGTC.

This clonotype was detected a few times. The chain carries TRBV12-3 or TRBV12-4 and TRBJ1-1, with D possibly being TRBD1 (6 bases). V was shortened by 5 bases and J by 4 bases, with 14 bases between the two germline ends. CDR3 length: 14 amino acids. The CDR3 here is CASSQGGTLTEAFF. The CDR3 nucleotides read TGTGCCAGCAGTCAAGGGGGGACACTCACTGAAGCTTTCTTT.

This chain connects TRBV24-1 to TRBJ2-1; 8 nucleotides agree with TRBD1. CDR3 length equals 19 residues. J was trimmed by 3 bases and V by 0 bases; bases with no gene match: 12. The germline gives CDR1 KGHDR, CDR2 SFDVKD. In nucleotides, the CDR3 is TGTGCCACCAGTGATTTGGACAGGGGAGGAAGGAAGGGCTACAATGAGCAGTTCTTC. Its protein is CATSDLDRGGRKGYNEQFF.

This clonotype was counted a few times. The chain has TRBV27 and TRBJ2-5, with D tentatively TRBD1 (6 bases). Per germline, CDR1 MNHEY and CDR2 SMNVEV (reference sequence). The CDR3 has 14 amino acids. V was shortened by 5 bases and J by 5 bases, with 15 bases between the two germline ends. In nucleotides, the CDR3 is TGTGCCAGCAGTACAGGGACCTGGCTGGAGACCCAGTACTTC. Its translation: CASSTGTWLETQYF.

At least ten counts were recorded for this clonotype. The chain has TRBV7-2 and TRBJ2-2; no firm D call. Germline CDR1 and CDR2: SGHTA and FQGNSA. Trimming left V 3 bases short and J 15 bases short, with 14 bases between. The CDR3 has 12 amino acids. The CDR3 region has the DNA TGTGCCAGCAGCTTGACCGATAAACGAATGTTTTTT. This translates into CASSLTDKRMFF.

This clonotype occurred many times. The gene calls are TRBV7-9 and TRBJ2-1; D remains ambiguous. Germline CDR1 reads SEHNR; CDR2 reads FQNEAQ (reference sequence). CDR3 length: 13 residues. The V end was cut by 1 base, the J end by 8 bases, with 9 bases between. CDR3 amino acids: CASSLDTAHEQFF. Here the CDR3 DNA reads TGTGCCAGCAGCTTAGACACCGCCCATGAGCAGTTCTTC. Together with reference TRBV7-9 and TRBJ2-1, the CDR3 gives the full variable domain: DTGVSQNPRHKITKRGQNVTFRCDPISEHNRLYWYRQTLGQGPEFLTYFQNEAQLEKSRLLSDRFSAERPKGSFSTLEIQRTEQGDSAMYLCASSLDTAHEQFFGPGTRLTVL.